A selection of T cell receptor beta chains follows, all from one sample in a study of T cells in Graves' hyperthyroidism and ophthalmopathy. MiXCR, applied by TCRdb to the multiplex PCR reads, yields one record per CDR3 protein. The sample lists roughly 400,000 distinct CDR3 sequences; around a quarter were seen once. What was sequenced was blood. Receptors were obtained from a man in his fifties or sixties with Graves' hyperthyroidism. Both conserved end residues are part of each CDR3. Each record gives: J gene, V gene, D gene, clone size, CDR3 protein, CDR3 DNA. The D gene is left open where the match is weak. The size of a clone is reported for some rows only, either as once, few or many, or as a class for expanded clones.

j_call: TRBJ2-1
v_call: TRBV2
d_call: TRBD2
clone_size: many
cdr3_aa: CASRASGTSGRGYNEQFF
cdr3_nt: TGTGCCAGCAGAGCCTCCGGGACTAGCGGGAGGGGGTACAATGAGCAGTTCTTC

j_call: TRBJ2-7
v_call: TRBV9
d_call: .
clone_size: many
cdr3_aa: CASSPSGRRASEQYF
cdr3_nt: TGTGCCAGCAGCCCCTCGGGACGGCGGGCCTCCGAGCAGTACTTC

j_call: TRBJ2-1
v_call: TRBV5-1
d_call: TRBD1
clone_size: many
cdr3_aa: CASSSLPGQANNEQFF
cdr3_nt: TGCGCCAGCAGCAGCCTCCCGGGACAGGCGAACAATGAGCAGTTCTTC

j_call: TRBJ1-3
v_call: TRBV18
d_call: .
clone_size: few
cdr3_aa: CASSPLDRAGNTIYF
cdr3_nt: TGTGCCAGCTCACCCCTCGACAGAGCCGGAAACACCATATATTTT

j_call: TRBJ2-2
v_call: TRBV3-1
d_call: .
clone_size: .
cdr3_aa: CASSQTGTGDTGELFF
cdr3_nt: TGTGCCAGCAGCCAAACAGGGACCGGAGACACCGGGGAGCTGTTTTTT

j_call: TRBJ1-2
v_call: TRBV28
d_call: .
clone_size: .
cdr3_aa: CASSSAGLTIYGYTF
cdr3_nt: TGTGCCAGCAGTTCCGCAGGCCTCACAATCTATGGCTACACCTTC

j_call: TRBJ2-1
v_call: TRBV28
d_call: .
clone_size: .
cdr3_aa: CASSYRTSRISSYNEQFF
cdr3_nt: TGTGCCAGCAGTTACCGGACAAGCCGAATAAGCTCCTACAATGAGCAGTTCTTC

j_call: TRBJ2-5
v_call: TRBV20-1
d_call: TRBD2
clone_size: many
cdr3_aa: CSAASGGMETQYF
cdr3_nt: TGCAGTGCAGCTAGCGGGGGGATGGAGACCCAGTACTTC

j_call: TRBJ2-7
v_call: TRBV19
d_call: .
clone_size: .
cdr3_aa: CASKRGPGPSEHEQYF
cdr3_nt: TGTGCCAGTAAAAGAGGACCGGGGCCTAGCGAACACGAGCAGTACTTC

j_call: TRBJ2-1
v_call: TRBV9
d_call: .
clone_size: .
cdr3_aa: CASSSGLSYNEQFF
cdr3_nt: TGTGCCAGCAGCTCAGGGTTATCCTACAATGAGCAGTTCTTC

j_call: TRBJ2-3
v_call: TRBV6-1
d_call: TRBD2
clone_size: .
cdr3_aa: CASSNTLGLAGGSYTDTQYF
cdr3_nt: TGTGCCAGCAGTAATACACTGGGGCTAGCGGGAGGTTCCTACACAGATACGCAGTATTTT

j_call: TRBJ2-3
v_call: TRBV5-1
d_call: TRBD2
clone_size: few
cdr3_aa: CASSLRAGSGTDTQYF
cdr3_nt: TGCGCCAGCAGCTTGCGAGCGGGAAGCGGCACAGATACGCAGTATTTT

j_call: TRBJ1-1
v_call: TRBV29-1
d_call: TRBD1
clone_size: many
cdr3_aa: CSADRGNTEAFF
cdr3_nt: TGCAGCGCGGACAGGGGCAACACTGAAGCTTTCTTT

j_call: TRBJ1-1
v_call: TRBV9
d_call: .
clone_size: few
cdr3_aa: CASSVGTANTEAFF
cdr3_nt: TGTGCCAGCAGCGTCGGGACCGCGAACACTGAAGCTTTCTTT

j_call: TRBJ1-2
v_call: TRBV7-6
d_call: .
clone_size: .
cdr3_aa: CASSFDWDNYYGYTF
cdr3_nt: TGTGCCAGCAGCTTTGATTGGGACAACTACTATGGCTACACCTTC

j_call: TRBJ2-1
v_call: TRBV7-2
d_call: TRBD2
clone_size: .
cdr3_aa: CASSLEGLMGHKQFF
cdr3_nt: TGTGCCAGCAGCTTAGAGGGACTAATGGGGCATAAGCAGTTCTTC

j_call: TRBJ2-1
v_call: TRBV20-1
d_call: TRBD1
clone_size: few
cdr3_aa: CSAREIDRASYNEQFF
cdr3_nt: TGCAGTGCTAGAGAAATAGACAGGGCATCCTACAATGAGCAGTTCTTC

j_call: TRBJ1-2
v_call: TRBV3-1
d_call: .
clone_size: many
cdr3_aa: CASSQVPAGNYGYTF
cdr3_nt: TGTGCCAGCAGCCAAGTTCCAGCAGGAAACTATGGCTACACCTTC

j_call: TRBJ2-2
v_call: TRBV7-9
d_call: .
clone_size: few
cdr3_aa: CASSFTLGGAAGELFF
cdr3_nt: TGTGCCAGCAGCTTCACGCTTGGTGGGGCCGCAGGGGAGCTGTTTTTT

j_call: TRBJ2-3
v_call: TRBV6-1
d_call: TRBD2
clone_size: few
cdr3_aa: CASSEASGPTDTQYF
cdr3_nt: TGTGCCAGCAGTGAGGCTAGCGGACCCACAGATACGCAGTATTTT

j_call: TRBJ1-4
v_call: TRBV19
d_call: .
clone_size: .
cdr3_aa: CASSIGGVKNEKLFF
cdr3_nt: TGTGCCAGTAGTATTGGGGGGGTGAAGAATGAAAAACTGTTTTTT

j_call: TRBJ2-3
v_call: TRBV2
d_call: .
clone_size: many
cdr3_aa: CASREGWLEDGQYF
cdr3_nt: TGTGCCAGCAGGGAGGGGTGGCTAGAGGATGGGCAGTATTTT

j_call: TRBJ2-2
v_call: TRBV3-1
d_call: .
clone_size: many
cdr3_aa: CASTPEWGTGELFF
cdr3_nt: TGTGCCAGCACTCCGGAGTGGGGAACCGGGGAGCTGTTTTTT

j_call: TRBJ1-5
v_call: TRBV5-8
d_call: .
clone_size: few
cdr3_aa: CASSFGGGGNQPQHF
cdr3_nt: TGTGCCAGCAGCTTTGGAGGGGGAGGCAATCAGCCCCAGCATTTT

j_call: TRBJ1-1
v_call: TRBV7-2
d_call: .
clone_size: .
cdr3_aa: CASNLVGGAEAFF
cdr3_nt: TGTGCCAGCAACTTGGTTGGGGGAGCTGAAGCTTTCTTT

j_call: TRBJ2-1
v_call: TRBV2
d_call: .
clone_size: many
cdr3_aa: CARNLLSSYNEQFF
cdr3_nt: TGTGCCAGAAACCTTCTCAGCTCCTACAATGAGCAGTTCTTC

j_call: TRBJ1-4
v_call: TRBV19
d_call: .
clone_size: .
cdr3_aa: CASSRHKDSSLFF
cdr3_nt: TGTGCCAGTAGTAGACATAAGGACAGTAGTCTGTTTTTT

j_call: TRBJ2-7
v_call: TRBV13
d_call: TRBD2
clone_size: few
cdr3_aa: CASSGLAIDEQYF
cdr3_nt: TGTGCCAGCAGCGGACTAGCGATTGACGAGCAGTACTTC

j_call: TRBJ2-5
v_call: TRBV5-1
d_call: TRBD1
clone_size: .
cdr3_aa: CASSSSGTGPGLQETQYF
cdr3_nt: TGCGCCAGCAGCTCGTCCGGGACAGGGCCGGGACTCCAAGAGACCCAGTACTTC